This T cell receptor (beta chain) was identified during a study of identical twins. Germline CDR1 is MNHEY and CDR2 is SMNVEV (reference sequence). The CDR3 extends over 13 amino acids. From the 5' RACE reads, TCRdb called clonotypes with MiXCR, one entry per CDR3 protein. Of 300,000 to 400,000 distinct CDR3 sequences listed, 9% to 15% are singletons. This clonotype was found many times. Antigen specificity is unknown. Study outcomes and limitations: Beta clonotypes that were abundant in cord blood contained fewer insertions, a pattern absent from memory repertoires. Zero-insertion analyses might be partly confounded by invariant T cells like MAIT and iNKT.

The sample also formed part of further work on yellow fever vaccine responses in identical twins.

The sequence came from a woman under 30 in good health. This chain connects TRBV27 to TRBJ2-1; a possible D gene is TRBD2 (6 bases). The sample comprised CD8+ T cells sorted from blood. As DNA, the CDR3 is TGTGCTACTGGGGGGTCCTCCTACAATGAGCAGTTCTTC. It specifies CATGGSSYNEQFF.